This T cell receptor (beta chain) was recovered during a study of T cells in Graves' hyperthyroidism and ophthalmopathy. Looked up from germline, CDR1 is SGHTA and CDR2 is FQGNSA. The CDR3 totals 15 residues. The J segment lost 4 bases and the V segment lost 5 bases, leaving 8 bases of the junction unmatched. Amplification of TCR beta CDR3 regions was performed using RNA transcripts as template. First-round RT-PCR targeting the TCR CDR3 was performed with the HTBI primer set. A single record per CDR3 protein comes from TCRdb applying MiXCR to the multiplex PCR reads. The table has around 500,000 distinct CDR3 sequences, 14% seen once.

This receptor was identified in a woman aged 40 to 50 with Graves' hyperthyroidism. The V gene is TRBV7-2, the J gene TRBJ2-7; 10 bases match TRBD2. The specimen sequenced was blood. In DNA, the CDR3 is TGTGCCAGCAGCCCCACTAGCGGGACGGGATACGAGCAGTACTTC. Translating it yields CASSPTSGTGYEQYF.